The rows below give T cell receptor beta chains drawn from one sample of a study of immune evolution from preneoplasia to lung adenocarcinoma. Profiling relied on immunoSEQ multiplex PCR, and the TCRdb table lists in-frame clones only, not all of them. The sample contains 5,000 to 6,000 clones, about 73% of which appear only once. The sequenced sample consisted of FFPE lung adenocarcinoma in situ tissue. All receptors derive from a person between 60 and 80 years old with lung adenocarcinoma. CDR3s include the opening cysteine and the closing phenylalanine or tryptophan. D genes are given only for firm matches. Only part of the rows carry a size: once, few, many, or a class if the clone is expanded.

j_gene: TRBJ1-1; abundance: -; v_gene: TRBV18; d_gene: -; CDR3aa: CASSPLPQSMNTEAFF; CDR3nt: TGTGCCAGCTCACCACTCCCACAGTCCATGAACACTGAAGCTTTCTTT
j_gene: TRBJ2-7; abundance: -; v_gene: TRBV21-1; d_gene: -; CDR3aa: CASSKGAGAYEQYF; CDR3nt: TGTGCCAGCAGCAAAGGGGCAGGGGCCTACGAGCAGTACTTC
j_gene: TRBJ1-2; abundance: -; v_gene: TRBV25-1; d_gene: TRBD1; CDR3aa: CASRDRGERGYGYTF; CDR3nt: TGTGCCAGCCGGGACAGGGGGGAGCGGGGCTATGGCTACACCTTC
j_gene: TRBJ2-7; abundance: once; v_gene: TRBV10-1; d_gene: TRBD1; CDR3aa: CASRRTGGYEQYF; CDR3nt: TGCGCCAGCAGGAGGACAGGGGGCTACGAGCAGTACTTC
j_gene: TRBJ2-1; abundance: -; v_gene: TRBV6-1; d_gene: TRBD2; CDR3aa: CASSAPIISAGGGYNEQFF; CDR3nt: TGTGCCAGCAGTGCGCCAATCATTTCCGCCGGGGGGGGTTACAATGAGCAGTTCTTC
j_gene: TRBJ1-5; abundance: -; v_gene: TRBV7-9; d_gene: TRBD1; CDR3aa: CASSLGDSNQHF; CDR3nt: TGTGCCAGCAGCTTAGGGGACAGTAACCAGCATTTT
j_gene: TRBJ2-7; abundance: -; v_gene: TRBV5-1; d_gene: -; CDR3aa: CASSPTWGEYEQYF; CDR3nt: TGCGCCAGCAGCCCGACGTGGGGGGAATACGAGCAGTACTTC
j_gene: TRBJ2-7; abundance: few; v_gene: TRBV5-6; d_gene: -; CDR3aa: CASSLGPSSYEQYF; CDR3nt: TGTGCCAGCAGCTTGGGTCCGAGCTCCTACGAGCAGTACTTC
j_gene: TRBJ1-5; abundance: medium-sized; v_gene: TRBV5-8; d_gene: TRBD1; CDR3aa: CASRSMGQNSNQPQHF; CDR3nt: TGTGCCAGCAGGTCTATGGGACAGAATAGCAATCAGCCCCAGCATTTT
j_gene: TRBJ2-5; abundance: -; v_gene: TRBV7-3; d_gene: -; CDR3aa: CASSLDPHRQETQYF; CDR3nt: TGTGCCAGCAGCTTAGACCCACACCGACAAGAGACCCAGTACTTC
j_gene: TRBJ2-3; abundance: -; v_gene: TRBV19; d_gene: TRBD1; CDR3aa: CASKAIAWGQGTDTQYF; CDR3nt: TGTGCCAGTAAGGCGATCGCATGGGGACAGGGCACAGATACGCAGTATTTT
j_gene: TRBJ2-2; abundance: few; v_gene: TRBV5-5; d_gene: TRBD1; CDR3aa: CASSPAPGPGGANTGELFF; CDR3nt: TGTGCCAGCAGCCCAGCTCCTGGGCCAGGGGGCGCGAACACCGGGGAGCTGTTTTTT
j_gene: TRBJ1-1; abundance: -; v_gene: TRBV5-8; d_gene: TRBD1; CDR3aa: CASRQGNTEAFF; CDR3nt: TGTGCCAGCCGACAGGGAAACACTGAAGCTTTCTTT